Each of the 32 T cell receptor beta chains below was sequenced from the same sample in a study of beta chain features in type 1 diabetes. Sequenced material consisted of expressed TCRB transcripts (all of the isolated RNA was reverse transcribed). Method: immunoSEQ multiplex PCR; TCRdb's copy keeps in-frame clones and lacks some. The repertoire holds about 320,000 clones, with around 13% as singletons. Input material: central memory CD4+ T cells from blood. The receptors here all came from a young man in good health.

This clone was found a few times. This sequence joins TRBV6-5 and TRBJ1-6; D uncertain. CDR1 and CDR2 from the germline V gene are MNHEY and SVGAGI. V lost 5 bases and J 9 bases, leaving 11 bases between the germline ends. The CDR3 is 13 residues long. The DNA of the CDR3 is TGTGCCAGCAGTGAAGTGGGCAGTTCACCCCTCCACTTT. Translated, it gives CASSEVGSSPLHF.

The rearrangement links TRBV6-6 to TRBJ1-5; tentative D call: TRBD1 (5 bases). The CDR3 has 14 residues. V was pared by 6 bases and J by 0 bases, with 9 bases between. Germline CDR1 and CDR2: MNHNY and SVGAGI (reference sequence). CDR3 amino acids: CASRFQGSNQPQHF. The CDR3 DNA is TGTGCCAGCAGATTTCAGGGTAGCAATCAGCCCCAGCATTTT.

In DNA form, the CDR3 reads TGTGCCTGGAGTGTCTTATTTGGAAACACCATATATTTT. Translation gives CAWSVLFGNTIYF. The V gene is TRBV30, the J gene TRBJ1-3, with no clear D. The CDR3 runs to 13 residues. Trimming stripped 0 bases from V and 3 bases from J, with 6 bases between. In germline, CDR1 is GTSNPN, CDR2 SVGIG (reference sequence). Full variable domain (outside the CDR3, taken from reference TRBV30 and TRBJ1-3): SQTIHQWPATLVQPVGSPLSLECTVEGTSNPNLYWYRQAAGRGLQLLFYSVGIGQISSEVPQNLSASRPQDRQFILSSKKLLLSDSGFYLCAWSVLFGNTIYFGEGSWLTVV.

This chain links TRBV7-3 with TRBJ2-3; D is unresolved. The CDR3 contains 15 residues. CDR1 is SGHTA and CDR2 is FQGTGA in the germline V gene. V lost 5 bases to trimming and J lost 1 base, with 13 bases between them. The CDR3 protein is CASSHGNGGTDTQYF. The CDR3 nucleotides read TGTGCCAGCAGCCATGGGAACGGAGGCACAGATACGCAGTATTTT.

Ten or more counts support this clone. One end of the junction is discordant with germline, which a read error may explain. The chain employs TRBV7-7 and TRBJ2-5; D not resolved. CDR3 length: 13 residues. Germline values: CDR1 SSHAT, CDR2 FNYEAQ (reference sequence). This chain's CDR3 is CASSYQLQETQYF. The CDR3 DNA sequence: TGTGCTAGCAGCTATCAGTTGCAAGAGACCCAGTACTTC.

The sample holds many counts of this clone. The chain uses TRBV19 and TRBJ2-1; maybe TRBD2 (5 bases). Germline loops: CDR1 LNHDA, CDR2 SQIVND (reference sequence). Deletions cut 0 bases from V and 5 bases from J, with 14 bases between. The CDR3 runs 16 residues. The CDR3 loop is CASSIDGGGTHNEQFF. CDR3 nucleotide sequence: TGTGCCAGTAGTATAGATGGCGGAGGAACACACAATGAGCAGTTCTTC.

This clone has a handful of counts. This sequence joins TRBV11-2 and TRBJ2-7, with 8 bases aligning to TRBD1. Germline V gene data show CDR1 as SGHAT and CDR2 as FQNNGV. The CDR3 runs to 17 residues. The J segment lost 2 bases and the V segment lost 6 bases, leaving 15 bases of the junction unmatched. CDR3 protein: CASSFDRGPPTTYEQYV. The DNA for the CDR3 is TGTGCCAGCAGTTTCGACAGGGGACCCCCTACCACCTACGAGCAGTACGTC.

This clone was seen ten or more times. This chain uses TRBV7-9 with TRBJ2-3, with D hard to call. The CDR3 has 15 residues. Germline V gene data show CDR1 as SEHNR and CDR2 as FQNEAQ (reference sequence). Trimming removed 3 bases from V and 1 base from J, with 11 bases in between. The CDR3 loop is CASSLTLGGTDTQYF. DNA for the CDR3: TGTGCCAGCAGCTTGACCCTCGGAGGCACAGATACGCAGTATTTT. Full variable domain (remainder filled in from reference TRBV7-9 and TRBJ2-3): DTGVSQNPRHKITKRGQNVTFRCDPISEHNRLYWYRQTLGQGPEFLTYFQNEAQLEKSRLLSDRFSAERPKGSFSTLEIQRTEQGDSAMYLCASSLTLGGTDTQYFGPGTRLTVL.

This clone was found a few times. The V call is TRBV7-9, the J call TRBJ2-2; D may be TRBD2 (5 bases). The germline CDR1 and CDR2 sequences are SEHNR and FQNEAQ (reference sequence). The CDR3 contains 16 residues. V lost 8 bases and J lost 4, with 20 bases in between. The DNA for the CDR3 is TGTGCCAGCCGCCCCCGAGGAAGCGGTGGCACCGGGGAGCTGTTTTTT. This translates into CASRPRGSGGTGELFF. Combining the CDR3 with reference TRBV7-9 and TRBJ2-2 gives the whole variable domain DTGVSQNPRHKITKRGQNVTFRCDPISEHNRLYWYRQTLGQGPEFLTYFQNEAQLEKSRLLSDRFSAERPKGSFSTLEIQRTEQGDSAMYLCASRPRGSGGTGELFFGEGSRLTVL.

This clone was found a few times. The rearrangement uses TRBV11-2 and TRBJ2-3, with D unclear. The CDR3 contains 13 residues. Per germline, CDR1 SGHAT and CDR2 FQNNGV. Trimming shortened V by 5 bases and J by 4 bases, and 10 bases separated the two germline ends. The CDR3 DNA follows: TGTGCCAGCAGCCCCATAAGGTCAGATACGCAGTATTTT. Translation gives CASSPIRSDTQYF.

The DNA for the CDR3 is TGTGCCAGCAGTGACTACACAGATACGCAGTATTTT. The encoded protein is CASSDYTDTQYF. The J gene is TRBJ2-3, the V gene TRBV2; D is uncertain. The CDR3 runs 12 residues. The germline V gene has CDR1 SNHLY and CDR2 FYNNEI. Trimming cost V 3 bases and J 2 bases, with 3 bases left between them.

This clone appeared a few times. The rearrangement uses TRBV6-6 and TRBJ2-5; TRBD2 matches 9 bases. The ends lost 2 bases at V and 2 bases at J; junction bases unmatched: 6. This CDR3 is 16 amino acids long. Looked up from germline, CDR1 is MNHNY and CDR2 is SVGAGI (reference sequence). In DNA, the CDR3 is TGTGCCAGCAGTTACGATCCTAGCGGGGATCAAGAGACCCAGTACTTC. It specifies CASSYDPSGDQETQYF.

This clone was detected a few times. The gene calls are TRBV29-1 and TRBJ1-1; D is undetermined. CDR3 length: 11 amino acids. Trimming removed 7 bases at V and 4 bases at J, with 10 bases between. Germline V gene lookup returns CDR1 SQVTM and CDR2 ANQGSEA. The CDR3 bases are TGCAGCGGGAGCATGGGCACTGAAGCTTTCTTT. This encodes CSGSMGTEAFF.

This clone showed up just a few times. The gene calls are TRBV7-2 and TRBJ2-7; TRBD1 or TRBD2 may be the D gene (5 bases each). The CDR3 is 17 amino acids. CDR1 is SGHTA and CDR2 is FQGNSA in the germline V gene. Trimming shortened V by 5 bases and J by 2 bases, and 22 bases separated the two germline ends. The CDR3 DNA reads TGTGCCAGCAGCAAAGAGGGACGGTCGGACCCTACCTACGAGCAGTACTTC. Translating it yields CASSKEGRSDPTYEQYF.

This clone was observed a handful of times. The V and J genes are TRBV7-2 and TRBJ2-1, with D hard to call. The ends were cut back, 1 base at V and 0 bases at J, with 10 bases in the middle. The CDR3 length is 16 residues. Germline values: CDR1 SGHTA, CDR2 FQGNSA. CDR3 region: CASSLVLLSSYNEQFF. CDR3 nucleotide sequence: TGTGCCAGCAGCTTAGTCTTGCTAAGCTCCTACAATGAGCAGTTCTTC.

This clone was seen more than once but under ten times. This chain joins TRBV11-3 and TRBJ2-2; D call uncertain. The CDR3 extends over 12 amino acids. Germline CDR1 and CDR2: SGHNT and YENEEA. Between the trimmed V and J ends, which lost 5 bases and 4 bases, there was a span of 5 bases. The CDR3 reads CASSISTGELFF. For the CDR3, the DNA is TGTGCCAGCAGCATCTCCACCGGGGAGCTGTTTTTT.

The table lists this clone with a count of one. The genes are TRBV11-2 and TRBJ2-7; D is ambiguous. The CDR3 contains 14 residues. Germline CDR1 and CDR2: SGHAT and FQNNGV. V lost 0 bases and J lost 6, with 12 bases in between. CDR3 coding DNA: TGTGCCAGCAGCTTAGATTCCCCCCCAGCCGAGCAGTACTTC. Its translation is CASSLDSPPAEQYF. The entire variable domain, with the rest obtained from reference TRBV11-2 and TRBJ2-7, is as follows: EAGVAQSPRYKIIEKRQSVAFWCNPISGHATLYWYQQILGQGPKLLIQFQNNGVVDDSQLPKDRFSAERLKGVDSTLKIQPAKLEDSAVYLCASSLDSPPAEQYFGPGTRLTVT.

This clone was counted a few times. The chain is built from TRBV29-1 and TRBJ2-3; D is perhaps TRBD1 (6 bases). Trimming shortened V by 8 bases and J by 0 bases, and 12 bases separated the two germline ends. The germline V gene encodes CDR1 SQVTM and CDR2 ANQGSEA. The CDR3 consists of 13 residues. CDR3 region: CSLRGWSTDTQYF. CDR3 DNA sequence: TGCAGCCTAAGGGGGTGGAGCACAGATACGCAGTATTTT.

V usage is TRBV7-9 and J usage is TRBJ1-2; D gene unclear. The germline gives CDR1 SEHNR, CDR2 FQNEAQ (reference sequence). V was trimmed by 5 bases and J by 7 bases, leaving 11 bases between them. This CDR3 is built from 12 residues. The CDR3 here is CASSNLLGGYTF. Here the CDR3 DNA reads TGTGCCAGCAGCAACCTCTTAGGTGGCTACACCTTC.

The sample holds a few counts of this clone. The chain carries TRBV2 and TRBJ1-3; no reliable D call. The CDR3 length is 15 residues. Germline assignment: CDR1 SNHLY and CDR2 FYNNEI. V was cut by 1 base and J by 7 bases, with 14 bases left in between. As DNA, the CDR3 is TGTGCCAGCAGTGAAGAGCCCTGGCTGGGGAACACCATATATTTT. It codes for CASSEEPWLGNTIYF.

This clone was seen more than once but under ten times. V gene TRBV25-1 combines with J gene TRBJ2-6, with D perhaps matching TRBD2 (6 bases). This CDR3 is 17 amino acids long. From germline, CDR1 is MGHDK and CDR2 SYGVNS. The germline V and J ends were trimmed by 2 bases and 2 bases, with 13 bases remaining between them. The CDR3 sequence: CASSENSAGTGANVLTF. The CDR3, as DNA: TGTGCCAGCAGTGAAAACTCCGCGGGAACTGGGGCCAACGTCCTGACTTTC. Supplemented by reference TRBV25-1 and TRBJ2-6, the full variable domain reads EADIYQTPRYLVIGTGKKITLECSQTMGHDKMYWYQQDPGMELHLIHYSYGVNSTEKGDLSSESTVSRIRTEHFPLTLESARPSHTSQYLCASSENSAGTGANVLTFGAGSRLTVL.

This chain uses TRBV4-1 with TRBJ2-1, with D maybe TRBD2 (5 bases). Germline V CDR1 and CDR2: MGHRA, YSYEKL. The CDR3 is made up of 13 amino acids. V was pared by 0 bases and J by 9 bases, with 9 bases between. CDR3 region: CASSQEGALEQFF. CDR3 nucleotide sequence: TGCGCCAGCAGCCAAGAGGGAGCACTTGAGCAGTTCTTC.

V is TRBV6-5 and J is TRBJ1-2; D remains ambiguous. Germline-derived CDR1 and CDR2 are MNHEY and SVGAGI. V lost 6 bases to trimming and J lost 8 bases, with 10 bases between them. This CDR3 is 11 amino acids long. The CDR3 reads CASSLTEGYTF. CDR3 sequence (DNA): TGTGCCAGCAGCCTGACGGAGGGCTACACCTTC.

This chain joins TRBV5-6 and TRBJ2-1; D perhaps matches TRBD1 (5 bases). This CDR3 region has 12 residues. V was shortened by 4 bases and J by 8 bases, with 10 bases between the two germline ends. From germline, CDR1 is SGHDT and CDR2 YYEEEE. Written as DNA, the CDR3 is TGTGCCAGCAGCCGCGACAGCTATGAGCAGTTCTTC. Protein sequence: CASSRDSYEQFF.

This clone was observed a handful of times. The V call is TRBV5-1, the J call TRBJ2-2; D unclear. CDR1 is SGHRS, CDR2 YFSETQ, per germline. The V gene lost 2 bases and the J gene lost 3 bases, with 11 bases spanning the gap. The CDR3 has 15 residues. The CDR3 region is CASSFGLADTGELFF. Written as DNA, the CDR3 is TGCGCCAGCAGCTTTGGGCTTGCGGACACCGGGGAGCTGTTTTTT.

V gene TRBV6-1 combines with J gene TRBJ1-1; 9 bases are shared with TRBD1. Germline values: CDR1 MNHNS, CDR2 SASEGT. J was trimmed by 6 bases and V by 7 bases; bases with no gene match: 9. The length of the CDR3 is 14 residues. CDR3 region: CASTIKRQGAEAFF. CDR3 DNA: TGTGCCAGCACCATAAAGAGACAGGGGGCTGAAGCTTTCTTT.

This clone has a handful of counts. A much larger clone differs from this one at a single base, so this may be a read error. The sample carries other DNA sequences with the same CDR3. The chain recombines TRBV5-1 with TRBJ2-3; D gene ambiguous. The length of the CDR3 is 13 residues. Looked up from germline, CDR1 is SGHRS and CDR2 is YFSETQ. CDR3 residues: CASSLAGTDTQYF. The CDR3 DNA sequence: TGTGCCAGCAGCTTGGCCGGCACAGATACGCAGTATTTT.

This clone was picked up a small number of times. CDR3 sequence: CASTPVAYGYTF. The CDR3 DNA reads TGTGCCAGCACGCCGGTTGCTTATGGCTACACCTTC. V gene TRBV2 combines with J gene TRBJ1-2; no clear D. Between the trimmed V and J ends, which lost 7 bases and 5 bases, there was a span of 11 bases. The CDR3 is made up of 12 amino acids. Per germline, CDR1 SNHLY and CDR2 FYNNEI. The whole variable domain, filled in from reference TRBV2 and TRBJ1-2, reads EPEVTQTPSHQVTQMGQEVILRCVPISNHLYFYWYRQILGQKVEFLVSFYNNEISEKSEIFDDQFSVERPDGSNFTLKIRSTKLEDSAMYFCASTPVAYGYTFGSGTRLTVV.

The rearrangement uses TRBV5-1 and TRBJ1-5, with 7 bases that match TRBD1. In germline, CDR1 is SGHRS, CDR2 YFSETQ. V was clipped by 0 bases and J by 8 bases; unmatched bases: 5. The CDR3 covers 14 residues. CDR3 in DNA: TGCGCCAGCAGCTTGGTTCCAGGGGGAGAGCCCCAGCATTTT. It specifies CASSLVPGGEPQHF.

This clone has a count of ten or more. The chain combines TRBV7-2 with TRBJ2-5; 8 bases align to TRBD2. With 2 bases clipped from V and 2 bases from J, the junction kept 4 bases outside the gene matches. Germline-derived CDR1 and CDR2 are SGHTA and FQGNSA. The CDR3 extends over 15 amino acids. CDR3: CASSLWAGGQETQYF. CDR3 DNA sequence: TGTGCCAGCAGCTTATGGGCGGGGGGACAAGAGACCCAGTACTTC.

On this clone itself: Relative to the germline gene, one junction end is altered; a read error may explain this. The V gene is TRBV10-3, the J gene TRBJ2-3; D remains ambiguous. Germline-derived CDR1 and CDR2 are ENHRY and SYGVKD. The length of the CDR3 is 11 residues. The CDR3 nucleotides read TGTGCCAGCAGTGATCAACGGACGCAGTATTTT. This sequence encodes CASSDQRTQYF.

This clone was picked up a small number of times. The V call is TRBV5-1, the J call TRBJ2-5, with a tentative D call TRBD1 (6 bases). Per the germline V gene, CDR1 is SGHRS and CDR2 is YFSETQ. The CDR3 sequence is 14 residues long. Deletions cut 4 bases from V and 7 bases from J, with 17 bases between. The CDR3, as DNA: TGCGCCAGCAGCCGTCAAAAAGGGGGTCCGACCCAGTACTTC. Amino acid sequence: CASSRQKGGPTQYF.